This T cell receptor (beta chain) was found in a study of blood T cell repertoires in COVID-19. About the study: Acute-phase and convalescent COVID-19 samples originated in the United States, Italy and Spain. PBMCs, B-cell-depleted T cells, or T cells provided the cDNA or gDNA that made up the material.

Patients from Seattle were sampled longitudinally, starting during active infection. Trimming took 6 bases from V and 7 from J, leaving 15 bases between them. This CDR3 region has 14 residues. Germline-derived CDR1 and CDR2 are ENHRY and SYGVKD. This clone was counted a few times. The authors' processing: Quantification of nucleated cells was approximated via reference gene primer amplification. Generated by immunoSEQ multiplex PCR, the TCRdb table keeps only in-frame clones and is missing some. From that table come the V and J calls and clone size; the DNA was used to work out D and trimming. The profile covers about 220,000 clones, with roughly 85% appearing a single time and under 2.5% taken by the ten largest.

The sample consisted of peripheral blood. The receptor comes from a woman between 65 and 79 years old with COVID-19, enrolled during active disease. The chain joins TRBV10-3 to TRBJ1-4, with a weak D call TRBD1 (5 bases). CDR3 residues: CAIRSEGDGEKLFF. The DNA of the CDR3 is TGTGCCATCAGGTCCGAAGGGGATGGTGAAAAACTGTTTTTT.